These 5 T cell receptor beta chains originate from one sample sequenced in a study of cytomegalovirus exposure and HLA in healthy donors (TCRdb year 2017). Library prep was done by the immunoSEQ multiplex PCR assay. In its TCRdb copy, this immuneACCESS table keeps in-frame sequences only and misses some clones. Where compared with another copy, unresolved V genes explain less than half of these, and the others have no known cause. The table for this sample lists 200,000 to 250,000 clones; 75% to 90% of them were counted only once. Of the sample, around 5.4% is held by the ten largest clones. Sequencing was carried out using PBMCs. Every receptor here comes from a woman aged 18-29 years in good health and CMV-seronegative.

This clone occurred a few times. The V call is TRBV29-1, the J call TRBJ1-5, with D perhaps matching TRBD1 (6 bases). This CDR3 is 13 amino acids long. The V end was cut by 7 bases, the J end by 4 bases, with 14 bases between. Germline V CDR1 and CDR2: SQVTM, ANQGSEA. The DNA of the CDR3 is TGCAGCGCCCGAGGGGGGGCTAATCAGCCCCAGCATTTT. It codes for CSARGGANQPQHF. The full variable domain, in which reference TRBV29-1 and TRBJ1-5 provide the parts outside the CDR3, is SAVISQKPSRDICQRGTSLTIQCQVDSQVTMMFWYRQQPGQSLTLIATANQGSEATYESGFVIDKFPISRPNLTFSTLTVSNMSPEDSSIYLCSARGGANQPQHFGDGTRLSIL.

The chain combines TRBV10-2 with TRBJ2-7; D uncertain. The CDR3 consists of 15 residues. Germline values: CDR1 WSHSY, CDR2 SAAADI. V was trimmed by 0 bases and J by 4 bases, leaving 13 bases between them. CDR3 sequence: CASSESLWDKYEQYF. The DNA for the CDR3 is TGCGCCAGCAGTGAGTCTCTCTGGGATAAGTACGAGCAGTACTTC.

This clone was recorded once. The V call is TRBV5-6, the J call TRBJ1-1; 8 bases align to TRBD1. The V gene end was trimmed by 2 bases and the J gene end by 6 bases; junction bases not matched to a gene: 6. The CDR3 is 14 amino acids. Germline-derived CDR1 and CDR2 are SGHDT and YYEEEE. The CDR3: CASSFPGTGSEAFF. The CDR3 region has the DNA TGTGCCAGCAGCTTCCCCGGGACAGGTTCTGAAGCTTTCTTT.

J is TRBJ2-3 and V is TRBV2; D is unclear. CDR3 length: 15 residues. Germline V gene sequence: CDR1 SNHLY, CDR2 FYNNEI. V was trimmed by 3 bases and J by 4 bases, leaving 14 bases between them. CDR3 bases: TGTGCCAGCAGTGATGGTGTTGGGATCGCAGATACGCAGTATTTT. Translation: CASSDGVGIADTQYF.

V gene TRBV9 combines with J gene TRBJ2-7, with a weak D call TRBD2 (6 bases). In germline, CDR1 is SGDLS, CDR2 YYNGEE. Deletions cut 0 bases from V and 1 base from J, with 14 bases between. The CDR3 has 16 amino acids. CDR3 DNA sequence: TGTGCCAGCAGCGTAGGAGTGGGGGGTTATTCCTACGAGCAGTACTTC. It codes for CASSVGVGGYSYEQYF.